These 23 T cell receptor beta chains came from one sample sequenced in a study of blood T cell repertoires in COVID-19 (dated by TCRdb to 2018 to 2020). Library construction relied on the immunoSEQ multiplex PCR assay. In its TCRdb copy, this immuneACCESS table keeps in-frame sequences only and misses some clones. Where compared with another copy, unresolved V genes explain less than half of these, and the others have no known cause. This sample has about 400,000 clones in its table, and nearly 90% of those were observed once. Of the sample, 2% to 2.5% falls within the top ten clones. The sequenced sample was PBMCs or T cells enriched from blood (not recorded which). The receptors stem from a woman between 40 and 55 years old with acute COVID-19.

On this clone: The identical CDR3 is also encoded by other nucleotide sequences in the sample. CDR3 region: CATSDPSTDTQYF. As DNA, the CDR3 is TGTGCCACCAGTGATCCGAGCACAGATACGCAGTATTTT. The chain links TRBV24-1 to TRBJ2-3; no firm D call. The germline V gene has CDR1 KGHDR and CDR2 SFDVKD. The CDR3 extends over 13 amino acids. V was shortened by 3 bases and J by 0 bases, with 3 bases between the two germline ends.

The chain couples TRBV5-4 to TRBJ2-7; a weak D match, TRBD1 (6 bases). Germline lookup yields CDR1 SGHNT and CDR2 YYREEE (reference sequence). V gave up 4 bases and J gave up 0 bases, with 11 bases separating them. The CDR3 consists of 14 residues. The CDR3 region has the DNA TGTGCCAGCAGCCTAGGACAGAACTCCTACGAGCAGTACTTC. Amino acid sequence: CASSLGQNSYEQYF.

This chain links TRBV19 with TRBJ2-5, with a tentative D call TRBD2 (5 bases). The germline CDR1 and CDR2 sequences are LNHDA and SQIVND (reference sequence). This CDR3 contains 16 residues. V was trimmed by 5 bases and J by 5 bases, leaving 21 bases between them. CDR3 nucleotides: TGTGCCAGTAGTCCCACCTACTCACTAGTTGCCGAGACCCAGTACTTC. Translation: CASSPTYSLVAETQYF.

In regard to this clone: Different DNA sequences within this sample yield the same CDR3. CDR3 DNA sequence: TGTGCCAGCAGCCCGAGCTCCTACGAGCAGTACTTC. Encoded protein: CASSPSSYEQYF. This chain connects TRBV12-3 or TRBV12-4 to TRBJ2-7; the D is unclear. This CDR3 is 12 amino acids long. Trimming removed 6 bases from V and 0 bases from J, with 6 bases in between.

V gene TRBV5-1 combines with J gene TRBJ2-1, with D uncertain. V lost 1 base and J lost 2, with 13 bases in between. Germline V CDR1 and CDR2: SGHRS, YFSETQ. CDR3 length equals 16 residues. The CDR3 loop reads CASSLRQVQTYNEQFF. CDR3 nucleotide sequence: TGCGCCAGCAGCTTGAGGCAGGTACAAACCTACAATGAGCAGTTCTTC.

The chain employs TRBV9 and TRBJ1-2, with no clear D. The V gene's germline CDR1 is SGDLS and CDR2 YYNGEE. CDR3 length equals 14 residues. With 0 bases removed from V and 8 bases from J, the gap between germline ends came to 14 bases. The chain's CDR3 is CASSVDGQAHGYTF. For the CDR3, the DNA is TGTGCCAGCAGCGTAGATGGGCAGGCTCACGGCTACACCTTC.

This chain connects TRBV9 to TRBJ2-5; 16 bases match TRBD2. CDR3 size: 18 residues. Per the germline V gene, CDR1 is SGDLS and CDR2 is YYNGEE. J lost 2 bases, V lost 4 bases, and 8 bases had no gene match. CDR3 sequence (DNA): TGTGCCAGCAGCACCCCCGGGACTAGCGGGGGGGTACAAGAGACCCAGTACTTC. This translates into CASSTPGTSGGVQETQYF.

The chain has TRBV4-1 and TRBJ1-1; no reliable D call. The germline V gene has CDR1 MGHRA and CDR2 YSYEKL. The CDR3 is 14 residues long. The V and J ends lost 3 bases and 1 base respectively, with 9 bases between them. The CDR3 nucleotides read TGCGCCAGCAGCCATCTCCCCCGGAACACTGAAGCTTTCTTT. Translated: CASSHLPRNTEAFF.

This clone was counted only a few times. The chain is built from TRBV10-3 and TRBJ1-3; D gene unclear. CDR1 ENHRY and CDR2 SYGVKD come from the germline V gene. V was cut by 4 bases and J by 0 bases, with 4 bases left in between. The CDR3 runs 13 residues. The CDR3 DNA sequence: TGTGCCATCAGTGCTAGCTCTGGAAACACCATATATTTT. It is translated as CAISASSGNTIYF.

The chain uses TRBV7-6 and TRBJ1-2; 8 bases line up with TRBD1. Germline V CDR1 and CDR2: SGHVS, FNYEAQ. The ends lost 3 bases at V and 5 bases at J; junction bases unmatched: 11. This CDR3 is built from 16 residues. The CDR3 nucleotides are TGTGCCAGCAGCTTCCTGTCCGGGACAGGACCTTATGGCTACACCTTC. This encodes CASSFLSGTGPYGYTF.

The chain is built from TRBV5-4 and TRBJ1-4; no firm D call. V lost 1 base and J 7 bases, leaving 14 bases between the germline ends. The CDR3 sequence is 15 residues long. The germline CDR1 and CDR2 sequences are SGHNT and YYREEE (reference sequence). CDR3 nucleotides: TGTGCCAGCAGCTTGTTCGGGGTGTCGAGTGAAAAACTGTTTTTT. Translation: CASSLFGVSSEKLFF.

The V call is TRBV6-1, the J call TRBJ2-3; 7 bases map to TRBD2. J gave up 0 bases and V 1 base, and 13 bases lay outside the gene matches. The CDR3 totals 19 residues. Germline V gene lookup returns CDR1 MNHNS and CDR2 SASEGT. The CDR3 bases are TGTGCCAGCAGTGAAGATAGTGGCGGGGGACGACCTAGCACAGATACGCAGTATTTT. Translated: CASSEDSGGGRPSTDTQYF.

Here the CDR3 reads CSAGTDEAFF. DNA of the CDR3: TGCAGTGCTGGCACAGATGAAGCTTTCTTT. J is TRBJ1-1 and V is TRBV20-1; D gene unclear. The length of the CDR3 is 10 residues. Germline assignment: CDR1 DFQATT and CDR2 SNEGSKA (reference sequence). Between the trimmed V and J ends, which lost 5 bases and 7 bases, there was a span of 8 bases.

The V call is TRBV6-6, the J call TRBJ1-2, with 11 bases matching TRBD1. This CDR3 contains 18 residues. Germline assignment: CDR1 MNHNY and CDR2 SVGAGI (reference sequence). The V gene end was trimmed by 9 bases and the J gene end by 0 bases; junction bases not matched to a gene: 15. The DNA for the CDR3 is TGTGCCAGAAGTCAACTAAGGGACAGGGGGGGAACTAACTATGGCTACACCTTC. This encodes CARSQLRDRGGTNYGYTF.

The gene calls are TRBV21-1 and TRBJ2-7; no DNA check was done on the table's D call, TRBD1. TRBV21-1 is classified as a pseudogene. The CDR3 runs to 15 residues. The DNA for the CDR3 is TGTGCCAGCAGCAAAGACAGGGGGAAAAGGAGCGAGCAGTACTTC. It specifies CASSKDRGKRSEQYF.

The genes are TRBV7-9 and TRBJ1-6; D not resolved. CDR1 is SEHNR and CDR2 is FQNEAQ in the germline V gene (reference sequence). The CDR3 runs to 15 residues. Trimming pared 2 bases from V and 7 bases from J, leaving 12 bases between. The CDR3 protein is CASSLSSLQNSPLHF. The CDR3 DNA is TGTGCCAGCAGCTTAAGCAGTCTACAGAATTCACCCCTCCACTTT.

CDR3: CASRAQGYYGYTF. The CDR3 nucleotides read TGTGCCAGCAGAGCACAGGGTTATTATGGCTACACCTTC. The rearrangement joins TRBV12-3 or TRBV12-4 to TRBJ1-2; possible D gene TRBD1, 6 bases. V was clipped by 6 bases and J by 5 bases, with 13 bases between them. CDR3 size: 13 residues.

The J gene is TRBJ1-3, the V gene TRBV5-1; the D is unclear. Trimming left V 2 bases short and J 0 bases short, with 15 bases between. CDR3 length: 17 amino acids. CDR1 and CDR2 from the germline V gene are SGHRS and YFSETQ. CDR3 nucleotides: TGCGCCAGCAGCTTCGATGGAGCGGGGAACTCTGGAAACACCATATATTTT. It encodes CASSFDGAGNSGNTIYF.

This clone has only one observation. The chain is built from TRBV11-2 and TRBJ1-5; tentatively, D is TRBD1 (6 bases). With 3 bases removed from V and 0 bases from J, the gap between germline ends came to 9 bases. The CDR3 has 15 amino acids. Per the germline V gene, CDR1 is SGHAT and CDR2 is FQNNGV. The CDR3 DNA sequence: TGTGCCAGCAGCTTGGGACATAATAGCAATCAGCCCCAGCATTTT. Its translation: CASSLGHNSNQPQHF.

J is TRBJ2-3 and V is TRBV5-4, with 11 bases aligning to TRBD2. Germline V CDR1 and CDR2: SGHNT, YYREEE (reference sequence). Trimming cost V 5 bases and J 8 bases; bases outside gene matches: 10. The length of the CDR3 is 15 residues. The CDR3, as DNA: TGTGCCAGCAGTGAAACTAGCGGGGGTCCAGGTACGCAGTATTTT. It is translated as CASSETSGGPGTQYF.

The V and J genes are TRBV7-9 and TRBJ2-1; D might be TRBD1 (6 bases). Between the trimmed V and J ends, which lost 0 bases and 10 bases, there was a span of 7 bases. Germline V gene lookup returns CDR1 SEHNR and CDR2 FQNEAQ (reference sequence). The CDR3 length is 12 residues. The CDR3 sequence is CASSLAGTEQFF. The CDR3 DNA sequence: TGTGCCAGCAGCTTAGCGGGGACAGAGCAGTTCTTC.

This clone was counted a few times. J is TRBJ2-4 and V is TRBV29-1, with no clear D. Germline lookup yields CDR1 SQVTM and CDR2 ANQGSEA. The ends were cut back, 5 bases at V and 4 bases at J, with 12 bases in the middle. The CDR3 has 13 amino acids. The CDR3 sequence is CSVSPARKNIQYF. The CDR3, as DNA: TGCAGCGTTTCACCGGCTAGGAAAAACATTCAGTACTTC.

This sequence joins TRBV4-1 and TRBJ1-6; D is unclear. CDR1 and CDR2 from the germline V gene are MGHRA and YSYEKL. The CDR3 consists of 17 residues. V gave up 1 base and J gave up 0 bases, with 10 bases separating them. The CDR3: CASSQGNQVSYNSPLHF. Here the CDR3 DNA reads TGCGCCAGCAGCCAAGGGAACCAGGTCTCCTATAATTCACCCCTCCACTTT.